These T cell receptor beta chains were read from a single sample in a study of T cell repertoires in cytomegalovirus infection. No antigen has been assigned to these receptors. TCRdb ran MiXCR on the reads and lists one entry per CDR3 protein. The sample lists approximately 70,000 distinct CDR3 sequences, 20% to 25% occurring once. Sequencing was carried out using PBMCs, sequenced either directly or after in vitro stimulation (not recorded which). Every receptor here comes from a human donor in good health (CMV status not recorded). Some clones in this sample may be carry-over from other donors' samples. Each CDR3 is given with its conserved first and last residue. The D gene is left open where the match is weak. Only part of the rows carry a size: once, few, many, or a class if the clone is expanded.

cdr3_aa | cdr3_nt | v_call | clone_size | d_call | j_call
CASSHTATGELFF | TGTGCCAGTAGTCACACGGCGACCGGGGAGCTGTTTTTT | TRBV19 | few | NA | TRBJ2-2
CASSLNGQINNEQFF | TGTGCCAGCAGCCTAAATGGACAGATAAACAATGAGCAGTTCTTC | TRBV11-1 | NA | NA | TRBJ2-1
CASSFVTDTQYF | TGTGCCAGCAGCTTCGTCACAGATACGCAGTATTTT | TRBV7-2 | few | NA | TRBJ2-3
CASSGTGTGLDTQYF | TGTGCCAGCAGCGGCACCGGGACAGGGCTGGATACGCAGTATTTT | TRBV9 | few | TRBD1 | TRBJ2-3
CASHRREGPHNEQYF | TGTGCCAGTCATAGGCGGGAGGGGCCTCACAACGAGCAGTACTTC | TRBV6-1 | NA | TRBD2 | TRBJ2-7
CASSLNLAGGPRTQYF | TGTGCCAGCAGCTTAAATCTAGCGGGAGGGCCGCGAACGCAGTATTTT | TRBV7-2 | many | TRBD2 | TRBJ2-3
CASSLARLGRTNTGELFF | TGTGCCAGCAGCTTAGCGCGCCTGGGCAGGACCAACACCGGGGAGCTGTTTTTT | TRBV7-4 | few | NA | TRBJ2-2
CASSIDRRTDTQYF | TGTGCCAGTAGTATCGATCGGAGAACGGATACGCAGTATTTT | TRBV19 | NA | NA | TRBJ2-3
CASSEEARSSMNTEAFF | TGTGCCAGCAGCGAGGAGGCCAGGTCGTCCATGAACACTGAAGCTTTCTTT | TRBV7-2 | NA | NA | TRBJ1-1
CASSLAGVNSPLHF | TGTGCCAGCAGTTTGGCAGGGGTGAATTCACCCCTCCACTTT | TRBV28 | many | NA | TRBJ1-6
CAGRLAGSDTQYF | TGTGCCGGCCGACTAGCGGGATCAGATACGCAGTATTTT | TRBV28 | NA | TRBD2 | TRBJ2-3
CASSLLAGGLSPYEQYF | TGTGCCAGCAGCTTATTAGCGGGAGGGCTCTCTCCCTACGAGCAGTACTTC | TRBV7-8 | many | TRBD2 | TRBJ2-7
CASSPTAGTTEAFF | TGTGCCAGCAGCCCAACCGCGGGAACCACTGAAGCTTTCTTT | TRBV6-1 | many | NA | TRBJ1-1
CASSFGTGGTQYF | TGTGCCAGCAGCTTTGGGACCGGCGGAACCCAGTACTTC | TRBV5-6 | few | NA | TRBJ2-5
CASSLSPTNEKLFF | TGTGCCAGCAGTTTATCACCAACTAATGAAAAACTGTTTTTT | TRBV12-3/TRBV12-4 | NA | NA | TRBJ1-4
CASSQTQGFNEKLFF | TGTGCCAGCAGCCAGACACAGGGGTTTAATGAAAAACTGTTTTTT | TRBV3-1 | NA | TRBD1 | TRBJ1-4
CASSLGLAGADTQYF | TGTGCCAGCAGCTTAGGGCTAGCGGGGGCGGATACGCAGTATTTT | TRBV7-6 | many | TRBD2 | TRBJ2-3
CASSTSTSGINEQFF | TGTGCCAGCAGTACCTCGACTAGCGGGATTAATGAGCAGTTCTTC | TRBV6-5 | once | TRBD2 | TRBJ2-1
CASRRGVETQYF | TGTGCCAGCAGAAGAGGAGTAGAGACCCAGTACTTC | TRBV25-1 | many | NA | TRBJ2-5
CASSHRVAGGYNEQFF | TGTGCCAGCAGCCACCGGGTAGCGGGAGGTTACAATGAGCAGTTCTTC | TRBV6-5 | once | TRBD2 | TRBJ2-1
CASSTGQVPYEQYF | TGTGCCAGCAGCACGGGACAGGTCCCCTACGAGCAGTACTTC | TRBV7-2 | many | TRBD1 | TRBJ2-7
CASGLPQTRAVGTEAFF | TGTGCTAGTGGTTTGCCCCAGACCAGGGCGGTCGGGACTGAAGCTTTCTTT | TRBV12-5 | many | NA | TRBJ1-1
CASSPVFLAGNNEQFF | TGTGCCAGCTCACCGGTTTTCCTAGCGGGAAACAATGAGCAGTTCTTC | TRBV18 | few | TRBD2 | TRBJ2-1
CASSKGGRQGGIGYGYTF | TGTGCCAGCAGTAAAGGCGGGAGACAGGGGGGCATTGGCTATGGCTACACCTTC | TRBV6-5 | NA | TRBD1 | TRBJ1-2
CASSFSSGRADTGELFF | TGTGCCAGCAGCTTTTCTAGCGGGAGGGCCGACACCGGGGAGCTGTTTTTT | TRBV7-2 | NA | TRBD2 | TRBJ2-2
CASSLLAGGSYEQYF | TGTGCCAGCAGTTTACTGGCCGGCGGCTCCTACGAGCAGTACTTC | TRBV27 | few | NA | TRBJ2-7
CASSSTGRLGEKLFF | TGTGCCAGCAGCTCAACGGGCAGGTTAGGCGAAAAACTGTTTTTT | TRBV7-6 | many | NA | TRBJ1-4
CASRVLSAQRFF | TGTGCCAGCAGGGTCCTAAGCGCCCAGCGGTTCTTC | TRBV2 | many | NA | TRBJ2-1
CASSSPNTEAFF | TGTGCCAGCAGTTCACCGAACACTGAAGCTTTCTTT | TRBV12-3/TRBV12-4 | few | NA | TRBJ1-1
CASSEGSRTANTGELFF | TGTGCCAGCAGTGAAGGTTCCAGGACAGCGAACACCGGGGAGCTGTTTTTT | TRBV2 | many | NA | TRBJ2-2
CSARADFEAGEQETQYF | TGCAGTGCTAGAGCGGATTTCGAAGCGGGAGAACAGGAGACCCAGTACTTC | TRBV20-1 | few | TRBD2 | TRBJ2-5
CASSLGPSSYNEQFF | TGTGCCAGCAGTCTTGGGCCTAGCTCCTACAATGAGCAGTTCTTC | TRBV12-3/TRBV12-4 | many | NA | TRBJ2-1
CASRRSVGSYEQYF | TGTGCCAGCAGGAGGTCCGTCGGGTCCTACGAGCAGTACTTC | TRBV7-2 | few | NA | TRBJ2-7
CASGLAGGPQFF | TGTGCCAGCGGCCTAGCGGGAGGGCCACAGTTCTTC | TRBV6-1 | many | TRBD2 | TRBJ2-1
CSVEYRDRGPNEQFF | TGCAGCGTTGAATACCGGGACAGGGGGCCTAATGAGCAGTTCTTC | TRBV29-1 | NA | TRBD1 | TRBJ2-1
CSVEEDGAEAFF | TGCAGCGTCGAGGAGGACGGCGCCGAAGCTTTCTTT | TRBV29-1 | NA | NA | TRBJ1-1
CASRGAMYEQYF | TGTGCCAGCAGGGGAGCTATGTACGAGCAGTACTTC | TRBV11-1 | many | NA | TRBJ2-7
CASSLAAVVNEKLFF | TGTGCCAGCAGCTTAGCTGCCGTGGTTAATGAAAAACTGTTTTTT | TRBV7-6 | many | NA | TRBJ1-4
CASSLSNSFFNEQFF | TGTGCCAGCAGTTTATCTAATTCGTTTTTCAATGAGCAGTTCTTC | TRBV27 | few | NA | TRBJ2-1
CASSLESASSGNTIYF | TGTGCCAGCAGCTTAGAATCGGCGTCCTCTGGAAACACCATATATTTT | TRBV7-6 | many | NA | TRBJ1-3
CASSPLQLGAKNIQYF | TGTGCCAGCAGCCCCTTGCAACTTGGGGCCAAAAACATTCAGTACTTC | TRBV5-5 | NA | NA | TRBJ2-4